The 27 T cell receptor beta chains in this list originate from one sample, sequenced in a study of blood T cell repertoires in COVID-19. The data were produced by immunoSEQ multiplex PCR, yet TCRdb's version contains in-frame clones alone and is incomplete. The table lists around 80,000 clones, almost 85% of them singletons. Sequences were obtained from peripheral blood. The receptors were sampled from a man between 60 and 70 years old with acute or convalescent COVID-19.

V usage is TRBV6-5 and J usage is TRBJ1-5; 8 positions match TRBD1. Germline CDR1 MNHEY, CDR2 SVGAGI. The CDR3 totals 14 residues. With 4 bases clipped from V and 4 bases from J, the junction kept 3 bases outside the gene matches. The CDR3 DNA follows: TGTGCCAGCAGTTTGACAGGGGTAAATCAGCCCCAGCATTTT. Encoded protein: CASSLTGVNQPQHF.

This sequence joins TRBV12-3 or TRBV12-4 and TRBJ1-5; 7 nucleotides match TRBD1. The CDR3 has 13 residues. Trimming removed 3 bases from V and 4 bases from J; junction bases left unmatched: 0. The CDR3 is CASSLTGNQPQHF. DNA for the CDR3: TGTGCCAGCAGTTTGACAGGGAATCAGCCCCAGCATTTT.

This clone was picked up a small number of times. The genes are TRBV2 and TRBJ1-2, with D uncertain. Trimming took off 8 bases at V and 1 base at J, with 8 bases between the two ends. The CDR3 is 12 residues long. The germline CDR1 and CDR2 sequences are SNHLY and FYNNEI. CDR3 DNA sequence: TGTGCCAGCGGAGCGGGTAACTATGGCTACACCTTC. This encodes CASGAGNYGYTF.

This sequence joins TRBV6-5 and TRBJ2-2; D is ambiguous. The ends were cut back, 8 bases at V and 4 bases at J, with 17 bases in the middle. This CDR3 has 15 residues. CDR1 and CDR2 (germline): MNHEY, SVGAGI. The CDR3 reads CASWSANSGTGELFF. The CDR3 nucleotides are TGTGCCAGCTGGTCGGCTAATTCGGGCACCGGGGAGCTGTTTTTT.

The rearrangement links TRBV7-3 to TRBJ2-5, with D tentatively TRBD2 (6 bases). V was trimmed by 4 bases and J by 3 bases, leaving 15 bases between them. The V gene's germline CDR1 is SGHTA and CDR2 FQGTGA. The CDR3 loop spans 15 amino acids. The CDR3 DNA sequence: TGTGCCAGCAGCTCCGGACGGGGGTGGGAAGAGACCCAGTACTTC. This translates into CASSSGRGWEETQYF.

This chain links TRBV7-8 with TRBJ1-4; TRBD1 is a possible D gene (5 bases). In germline, CDR1 is SGHVS, CDR2 FQNEAQ. Trimming cost V 5 bases and J 2 bases, with 12 bases left between them. The length of the CDR3 is 15 residues. The CDR3 spells CASSALGGTNEKLFF. CDR3 in DNA: TGTGCCAGCAGCGCTCTCGGGGGGACTAATGAAAAACTGTTTTTT. Complete variable domain (other parts from reference TRBV7-8 and TRBJ1-4): GAGVSQSPRYKVAKRGQDVALRCDPISGHVSLFWYQQALGQGPEFLTYFQNEAQLDKSGLPSDRFFAERPEGSVSTLKIQRTQQEDSAVYLCASSALGGTNEKLFFGSGTQLSVL.

The chain links TRBV12-3 or TRBV12-4 to TRBJ1-3, with D perhaps matching TRBD1 (5 bases). The V gene lost 6 bases and the J gene lost 3 bases, with 9 bases spanning the gap. The CDR3 loop spans 13 amino acids. The CDR3 loop is CASSKGFGNTIYF. CDR3 nucleotides: TGTGCCAGCAGCAAGGGGTTTGGAAACACCATATATTTT.

The chain recombines TRBV19 with TRBJ2-1; D might be TRBD2 (6 bases). Germline V gene sequence: CDR1 LNHDA, CDR2 SQIVND (reference sequence). The CDR3 is 14 residues long. V gave up 10 bases and J gave up 2 bases, with 15 bases separating them. In DNA, the CDR3 is TGTGCCACCCTCAAAGGAGGGCCCTACAATGAGCAGTTCTTC. This gives the protein CATLKGGPYNEQFF.

This clone was detected once. V usage is TRBV18 and J usage is TRBJ1-1; tentatively, D is TRBD1 (5 bases). Trimming stripped 6 bases from V and 2 bases from J, with 10 bases between. The CDR3 is 13 amino acids. Germline loops: CDR1 KGHSH, CDR2 LQKENI. CDR3 sequence: CASSRDSNTEAFF. CDR3 nucleotide sequence: TGTGCCAGCTCCCGAGACAGTAACACTGAAGCTTTCTTT.

The gene calls are TRBV19 and TRBJ1-2, with 8 bases lining up with TRBD1. From germline, CDR1 is LNHDA and CDR2 SQIVND (reference sequence). After removal of 5 bases from V and 8 bases from J, the junction contained 7 bases not matched to a gene. This CDR3 spans 13 amino acids. CDR3 bases: TGTGCCAGTAGTCTGGACAGGGTCCGCGGCTACACCTTC. Encoded protein: CASSLDRVRGYTF.

The chain is built from TRBV7-9 and TRBJ2-3; TRBD2 aligns across 7 bases. The germline gives CDR1 SEHNR, CDR2 FQNEAQ (reference sequence). The CDR3 has 15 amino acids. V shed 3 bases and J 4 bases; nucleotides not matched to a gene: 7. The CDR3 sequence: CASSFGAGSSDTQYF. CDR3 nucleotide sequence: TGTGCCAGCAGCTTCGGAGCGGGGAGTTCAGATACGCAGTATTTT.

The rearrangement links TRBV12-3 or TRBV12-4 to TRBJ1-1; possible D gene TRBD1, 5 bases. The CDR3 length is 11 residues. V gave up 6 bases and J gave up 11 bases, with 13 bases separating them. CDR3 loop: CASSFDSTAFF. The CDR3 DNA is TGTGCCAGCAGCTTCGACAGTACCGCTTTCTTT.

J is TRBJ1-1 and V is TRBV5-1; weak D call: TRBD1 (6 bases). CDR3 size: 15 residues. The V end was cut by 2 bases, the J end by 1 base, with 12 bases between. Germline V lookup: CDR1 SGHRS, CDR2 YFSETQ. DNA for the CDR3: TGCGCCAGCAGCTTCGAGGGGGACAAGAACACTGAAGCTTTCTTT. This translates into CASSFEGDKNTEAFF.

The chain links TRBV5-5 to TRBJ1-6, with 7 bases fitting TRBD1. In germline, CDR1 is SGHKS, CDR2 YYEKEE (reference sequence). The V gene end was trimmed by 4 bases and the J gene end by 4 bases; junction bases not matched to a gene: 5. This CDR3 is 15 amino acids long. The CDR3 DNA sequence: TGTGCCAGCAGCCAGGGACAGATTTATAATTCACCCCTCCACTTT. Translated, it gives CASSQGQIYNSPLHF. Complete variable domain (other parts from reference TRBV5-5 and TRBJ1-6): DAGVTQSPTHLIKTRGQQVTLRCSPISGHKSVSWYQQVLGQGPQFIFQYYEKEERGRGNFPDRFSARQFPNYSSELNVNALLLGDSALYLCASSQGQIYNSPLHFGNGTRLTVT.

This chain joins TRBV7-2 and TRBJ2-7, with 7 nucleotides matching TRBD2. The CDR3 loop spans 16 amino acids. CDR1 is SGHTA, CDR2 FQGNSA, per germline. V was pared by 5 bases and J by 0 bases, with 10 bases of the junction left unmatched. CDR3 in amino acids: CASSPWGGRGSYEQYF. The DNA of the CDR3 is TGTGCCAGCAGCCCTTGGGGGGGACGGGGCTCCTACGAGCAGTACTTC.

The chain employs TRBV5-6 and TRBJ2-6; D not certain. The germline V and J ends were trimmed by 0 bases and 0 bases, with 10 bases remaining between them. The CDR3 consists of 17 residues. Germline CDR1 reads SGHDT; CDR2 reads YYEEEE. The CDR3 DNA follows: TGTGCCAGCAGCTTGGACCTTTTGAGCTCTGGGGCCAACGTCCTGACTTTC. Translation: CASSLDLLSSGANVLTF.

This rearrangement joins TRBV11-3 to TRBJ2-1; 9 bases align to TRBD2. V lost 5 bases to trimming and J lost 3 bases; unmatched junction nucleotides: 5. Germline V lookup: CDR1 SGHNT, CDR2 YENEEA. The CDR3 consists of 15 residues. CDR3 in DNA: TGTGCCAGCAGCATCGGGACTAGCCTCTACAATGAGCAGTTCTTC. This codes for CASSIGTSLYNEQFF.

The rearrangement links TRBV5-6 to TRBJ2-7; 9 nucleotides match TRBD1. The CDR3 runs to 16 residues. The ends lost 5 bases at V and 1 base at J; junction bases unmatched: 10. The V gene's germline CDR1 is SGHDT and CDR2 YYEEEE. CDR3 in DNA: TGTGCCAGCAGTGCCCGCGGACAGGGGATTTCCTACGAGCAGTACTTC. Translating gives CASSARGQGISYEQYF. Together with reference TRBV5-6 and TRBJ2-7, the CDR3 gives the full variable domain: DAGVTQSPTHLIKTRGQQVTLRCSPKSGHDTVSWYQQALGQGPQFIFQYYEEEERQRGNFPDRFSGHQFPNYSSELNVNALLLGDSALYLCASSARGQGISYEQYFGPGTRLTVT.

The rearrangement uses TRBV14 and TRBJ2-3; TRBD2 might be the D (5 bases). This CDR3 comprises 14 residues. Germline V CDR1 and CDR2: SGHDN, FVKESK. Trimming shortened V by 10 bases and J by 4 bases, and 18 bases separated the two germline ends. The CDR3 protein is CATPRAPHADTQYF. CDR3 bases: TGTGCCACCCCGAGGGCCCCACACGCAGATACGCAGTATTTT.

This clone was seen only once. DNA of the CDR3: TGTGCCAGCACGCTTCTGGGACAACCAAATTCACCCCTCCACTTT. This codes for CASTLLGQPNSPLHF. The rearrangement links TRBV7-2 to TRBJ1-6; D might be TRBD1 (6 bases). Trimming shortened V by 7 bases and J by 7 bases, and 17 bases separated the two germline ends. CDR1 is SGHTA, CDR2 FQGNSA, per germline. The CDR3 is made up of 15 amino acids. Variable domain in full (rest from reference TRBV7-2 and TRBJ1-6): GAGVSQSPSNKVTEKGKDVELRCDPISGHTALYWYRQSLGQGLEFLIYFQGNSAPDKSGLPSDRFSAERTGGSVSTLTIQRTQQEDSAVYLCASTLLGQPNSPLHFGNGTRLTVT.

This clone was counted a single time. The V gene is TRBV5-6, the J gene TRBJ2-5, with D maybe TRBD2 (5 bases). This CDR3 has 13 residues. Germline loops: CDR1 SGHDT, CDR2 YYEEEE. V shed 4 bases and J shed 5 bases, with 12 bases lying between them. The CDR3 region has the DNA TGTGCCAGCAGCATACGGGGAACGGAGACCCAGTACTTC. This sequence encodes CASSIRGTETQYF.

V and J are TRBV28 and TRBJ1-1, with D perhaps TRBD1 (5 bases). Germline V gene data show CDR1 as MDHEN and CDR2 as SYDVKM. The germline V and J ends were trimmed by 6 bases and 0 bases, with 20 bases remaining between them. This CDR3 comprises 17 residues. CDR3 in DNA: TGTGCCAGCAGACTCGCAGGGCCTAATACGATGAACACTGAAGCTTTCTTT. This encodes CASRLAGPNTMNTEAFF.

The chain combines TRBV2 with TRBJ1-6; tentatively, D is TRBD1 (5 bases). CDR3 length: 13 residues. Germline V gene sequence: CDR1 SNHLY, CDR2 FYNNEI. The ends were cut back, 5 bases at V and 11 bases at J, with 13 bases in the middle. As DNA, the CDR3 is TGTGCCAGCAGTCAGGGACTGGGGCCACCCCTCCACTTT. It encodes CASSQGLGPPLHF.

V is TRBV20-1 and J is TRBJ1-5, with 9 nucleotides matching TRBD1. The V segment lost 3 bases and the J segment 6 bases; nucleotides outside the gene matches: 6. The V gene's germline CDR1 is DFQATT and CDR2 SNEGSKA (reference sequence). The CDR3 length is 14 residues. The CDR3 spells CSASQPGQGQPQHF. DNA of the CDR3: TGCAGTGCTAGTCAACCGGGACAGGGTCAGCCCCAGCATTTT.

The CDR3 is CASSLAVSYNEQFF. CDR3 nucleotides: TGCGCCAGCAGCTTGGCGGTGTCCTACAATGAGCAGTTCTTC. The chain links TRBV5-1 to TRBJ2-1; D not certain. Germline V CDR1 and CDR2: SGHRS, YFSETQ. The CDR3 has 14 residues. Trimming removed 0 bases from V and 1 base from J, with 5 bases in between.

The chain carries TRBV23-1 and TRBJ2-6, with 8 positions matching TRBD1. TRBV23-1 is assigned to the ORF class and has an uncertain function. The CDR3 runs to 17 residues. J gave up 0 bases and V 6 bases, and 7 bases lay outside the gene matches. The CDR3 spells CASSPGQGYSGANVLTF. For the CDR3, the DNA is TGCGCCAGCAGCCCCGGACAGGGATACTCTGGGGCCAACGTCCTGACTTTC.

The chain has TRBV5-1 and TRBJ1-2, with TRBD1 identical over 9 bases. Germline values: CDR1 SGHRS, CDR2 YFSETQ. CDR3 length equals 13 residues. V gave up 4 bases and J gave up 7 bases; unmatched junction bases: 5. The CDR3: CASSRTGDVGYTF. CDR3 bases: TGCGCCAGCAGCAGGACAGGGGATGTTGGCTACACCTTC. Supplemented by reference TRBV5-1 and TRBJ1-2, the full variable domain reads KAGVTQTPRYLIKTRGQQVTLSCSPISGHRSVSWYQQTPGQGLQFLFEYFSETQRNKGNFPGRFSGRQFSNSRSEMNVSTLELGDSALYLCASSRTGDVGYTFGSGTRLTVV.